The 3 T cell receptor beta chains in this list originate from one sample, sequenced in a study of T-cell memory formation after mild COVID-19 (dated by TCRdb to the early 2020s). Library construction relied on 5' RACE. Data came from an Illumina NovaSeq 6000. Through fastp at Q25 and MiXCR, TCRdb rebuilt clones from the public reads, retaining in-frame beta chains. CDR3 protein sequences are deduplicated, and each keeps its most common genes and DNA. This sample is represented by 84,000 or so distinct CDR3 sequences; more than 11% of them were singletons. Roughly 33% of the sample is held by the ten biggest clonotypes. Material for sequencing was PBMCs or a T cell subset sorted from them (not recorded which). Receptor source: an adult woman who had mild COVID-19 (a few samples of this study predate the infection). The sample titles of this study are shuffled in the database, so cell type and time point are left out; the donor was told from shared clones.

This clonotype occurred a few times. CDR3 sequence: CASSPYGWGDEQFF. The CDR3 DNA follows: TGCGCCAGCAGCCCGTACGGATGGGGCGATGAGCAGTTCTTC. This chain links TRBV4-1 with TRBJ2-1; perhaps TRBD1 as D (5 bases). The CDR3 consists of 14 residues. Germline values: CDR1 MGHRA, CDR2 YSYEKL. Trimming pared 4 bases from V and 8 bases from J, leaving 15 bases between.

The V call is TRBV7-9, the J call TRBJ2-1; 13 positions match TRBD2. The junction had 3 bases not matched to a gene; V was cut back by 5 bases and J by 5 bases. Germline V gives CDR1 SEHNR, CDR2 FQNEAQ (reference sequence). This CDR3 comprises 15 residues. The CDR3 is CASSGGTSGNNEQFF. In DNA form, the CDR3 reads TGTGCCAGCAGCGGCGGGACTAGCGGGAACAATGAGCAGTTCTTC.

This clonotype was picked up a small number of times. V gene TRBV29-1 combines with J gene TRBJ1-4; 7 bases map to TRBD1. J lost 4 bases, V lost 8 bases, and 4 bases had no gene match. This CDR3 has 12 amino acids. CDR1 SQVTM and CDR2 ANQGSEA come from the germline V gene. The chain's CDR3 is CSIQGDNEKLFF. In DNA, the CDR3 is TGCAGCATTCAGGGGGATAATGAAAAACTGTTTTTT.